This T cell receptor (beta chain) came from a study of identical twins. One entry per CDR3 protein results from TCRdb running MiXCR on the 5' RACE reads. The sample has about 460,000 distinct CDR3 sequences, approximately 15% seen once. This CDR3 is 12 amino acids long. Trimming took 4 bases from V and 12 from J, leaving 13 bases between them. CDR1 LGHDT and CDR2 YNNKEL come from the germline V gene (reference sequence). The same sample was also studied in work on yellow fever vaccine responses in identical twins.

V usage is TRBV3-1 and J usage is TRBJ2-1, with D possibly matching TRBD2 (6 bases). The TCR comes from a woman under 30 in good health. Sequencing input: CD4+ T cells sorted from blood. CDR3 sequence (DNA): TGTGCCAGCAGCCCCGGGAGCCGCGGGCAGTTCTTC. This translates into CASSPGSRGQFF.